The rows below give T cell receptor beta chains drawn from one sample of a study of Graves' ophthalmopathy and Graves' hyperthyroidism. TCRdb ran MiXCR on the multiplex PCR reads and lists one entry per CDR3 protein. The sample lists about 660,000 distinct CDR3 sequences; more than 40% were seen once. The sequencing sample was made of peripheral blood. These receptors came from an adult man with Graves' ophthalmopathy. Both conserved end residues are part of each CDR3. The order of the fields is clone size, D gene, J gene, V gene, CDR3 DNA, CDR3 protein. D genes are given only for firm matches. The size entry is marked missing in some rows and otherwise reads once, few, many or a size class.

clone_size: few; d_call: NA; j_call: TRBJ2-1; v_call: TRBV7-8; cdr3_nt: TGTGCCAGCAGCTTAGGAGCGGTTGGCAATGAGCAGTTCTTC; cdr3_aa: CASSLGAVGNEQFF
clone_size: NA; d_call: TRBD2; j_call: TRBJ2-7; v_call: TRBV20-1; cdr3_nt: TGCAGTGCTAGAGATTGGGTCGGACTAGCGGGGAGCTCCTACGAGCAGTACTTC; cdr3_aa: CSARDWVGLAGSSYEQYF
clone_size: NA; d_call: NA; j_call: TRBJ2-1; v_call: TRBV2; cdr3_nt: TGTGCCAGCAGTGTAGACGGGGTGGAGCAGTTCTTC; cdr3_aa: CASSVDGVEQFF
clone_size: few; d_call: NA; j_call: TRBJ2-1; v_call: TRBV29-1; cdr3_nt: TGCAGCGTTGCTGACAGAAGCACCTACAATGAGCAGTTCTTC; cdr3_aa: CSVADRSTYNEQFF
clone_size: many; d_call: TRBD2; j_call: TRBJ2-2; v_call: TRBV5-1; cdr3_nt: TGCGCCAGCAGCGGGTTAGCGGGTCACACCGGGGAGCTGTTTTTT; cdr3_aa: CASSGLAGHTGELFF
clone_size: NA; d_call: TRBD1; j_call: TRBJ1-2; v_call: TRBV29-1; cdr3_nt: TGCAGAGACAGGGGAGTCTATGGCTACACCTTC; cdr3_aa: CRDRGVYGYTF
clone_size: many; d_call: NA; j_call: TRBJ2-5; v_call: TRBV7-6; cdr3_nt: TGTGCCAGCAGTCCCCGGGTCCGGGACTTAGAAGAGACCCAGTACTTC; cdr3_aa: CASSPRVRDLEETQYF
clone_size: many; d_call: NA; j_call: TRBJ1-1; v_call: TRBV5-1; cdr3_nt: TGCGCCAGCAGCTTGGCGGCGGAAGACTTTATGAACACTGAAGCTTTCTTT; cdr3_aa: CASSLAAEDFMNTEAFF
clone_size: many; d_call: TRBD1; j_call: TRBJ2-5; v_call: TRBV20-1; cdr3_nt: TGCAGTGCTAGCCCGGGACAGATCCAAGAGACCCAGTACTTC; cdr3_aa: CSASPGQIQETQYF
clone_size: NA; d_call: TRBD1; j_call: TRBJ1-1; v_call: TRBV5-1; cdr3_nt: TGCGCCAGCAGCTTTATTCTCTCGGGACAGATCACTGAAGCTTTCTTT; cdr3_aa: CASSFILSGQITEAFF
clone_size: many; d_call: NA; j_call: TRBJ1-6; v_call: TRBV9; cdr3_nt: TGTGCCAGCAGCTTCGGAGGGGGAATGGATTCACCCCTCCACTTT; cdr3_aa: CASSFGGGMDSPLHF
clone_size: NA; d_call: NA; j_call: TRBJ1-4; v_call: TRBV4-2; cdr3_nt: TGTGCCAGCAGCCAAGATGGGAGGGGCTATGAAAAACTGTTTTTT; cdr3_aa: CASSQDGRGYEKLFF
clone_size: once; d_call: NA; j_call: TRBJ2-3; v_call: TRBV2; cdr3_nt: TGTGCCAGCGGGGCGTCTCGGGGGTTCACAGATACGCAGTATTTT; cdr3_aa: CASGASRGFTDTQYF